Listed below are T cell receptor beta chains from one sample, sequenced in a study of blood T cells in healthy people across ages. MiXCR, run by TCRdb on the 5' RACE reads, gives a single entry per CDR3 protein. The profile covers 800,000 or so distinct CDR3 sequences, with more than 20% appearing a single time and under 4.5% taken by the ten largest. These data also featured in a second study, about T cells of mothers and their children.

Sequencing was performed on blood. The receptors were gathered from a boy under 18 in good health. The CDR3 runs from the conserved cysteine through the conserved F or W. D genes are given only for firm matches. Part of the rows lack a size; the others show once, few, many or a class for expanded clones.

14,TRBV28,-,TRBJ1-6,-,CASSSGALNSPLHF,TGTGCCAGCAGTTCGGGGGCTCTTAATTCACCCCTCCACTTT
14,TRBV28,TRBD1,TRBJ2-2,-,CASRRGQGTGELFF,TGTGCCAGCAGGAGGGGGCAGGGCACCGGGGAGCTGTTTTTT
15,TRBV20-1,TRBD2,TRBJ2-5,few,CSASPSGERLETQYF,TGCAGTGCTAGCCCTAGCGGGGAGCGGTTAGAGACCCAGTACTTC
14,TRBV6-5,TRBD2,TRBJ2-1,few,CASSYGSAGGMEFF,TGTGCCAGCAGTTACGGGTCGGCGGGAGGGATGGAGTTCTTC
15,TRBV27,TRBD2,TRBJ2-1,few,CASSLGPAGVGEQFF,TGTGCCAGCAGTTTGGGACCAGCGGGAGTTGGGGAGCAGTTCTTC
11,TRBV28,-,TRBJ1-1,-,CASNSHTEAFF,TGTGCCAGCAATTCACACACTGAAGCTTTCTTT
15,TRBV28,TRBD1,TRBJ2-5,-,CASSFWETGYETQYF,TGTGCCAGCAGTTTTTGGGAGACAGGGTACGAGACCCAGTACTTC
18,TRBV7-9,TRBD1,TRBJ2-6,few,CASSPRKTGGSGANVLTF,TGTGCCAGCAGCCCTCGAAAGACAGGGGGCTCTGGGGCCAACGTCCTGACCTTC
15,TRBV7-9,-,TRBJ1-1,-,CARVEYKSGNTEAFF,TGTGCAAGGGTTGAGTATAAGTCGGGGAACACTGAAGCTTTCTTT
15,TRBV15,TRBD1,TRBJ2-6,-,CATSGDRSGANVLTF,TGTGCCACCAGCGGGGACAGGTCTGGGGCCAACGTCCTGACTTTC
14,TRBV5-1,TRBD1,TRBJ2-7,few,CASSAGTGVHEQYF,TGCGCCAGCAGCGCGGGGACAGGGGTCCACGAGCAGTACTTC